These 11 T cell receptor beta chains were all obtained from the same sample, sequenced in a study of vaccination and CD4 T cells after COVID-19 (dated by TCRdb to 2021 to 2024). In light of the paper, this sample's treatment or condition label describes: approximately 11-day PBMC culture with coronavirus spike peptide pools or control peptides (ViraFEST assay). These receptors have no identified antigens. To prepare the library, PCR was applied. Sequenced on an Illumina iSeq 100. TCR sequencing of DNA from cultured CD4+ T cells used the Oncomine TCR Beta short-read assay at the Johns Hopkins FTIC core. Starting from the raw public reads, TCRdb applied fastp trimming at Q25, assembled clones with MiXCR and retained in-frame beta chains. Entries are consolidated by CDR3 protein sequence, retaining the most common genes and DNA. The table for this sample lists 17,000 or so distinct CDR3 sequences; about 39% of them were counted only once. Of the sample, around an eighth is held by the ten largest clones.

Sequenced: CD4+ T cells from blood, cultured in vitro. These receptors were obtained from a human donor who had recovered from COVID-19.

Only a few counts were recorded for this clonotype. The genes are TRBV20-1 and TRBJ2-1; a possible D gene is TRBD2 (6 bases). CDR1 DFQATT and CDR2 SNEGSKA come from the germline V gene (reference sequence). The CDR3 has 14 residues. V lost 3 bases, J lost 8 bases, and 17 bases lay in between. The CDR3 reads CSARSRERADEQFF. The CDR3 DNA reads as TGCAGTGCTAGGTCAAGAGAGCGGGCGGATGAGCAGTTCTTC.

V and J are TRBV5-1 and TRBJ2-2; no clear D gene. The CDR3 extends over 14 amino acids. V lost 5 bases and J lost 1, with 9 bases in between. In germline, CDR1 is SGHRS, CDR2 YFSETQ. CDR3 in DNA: TGCGCCAGCAGAAGGAGTGAGAACACCGGGGAGCTGTTTTTT. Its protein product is CASRRSENTGELFF.

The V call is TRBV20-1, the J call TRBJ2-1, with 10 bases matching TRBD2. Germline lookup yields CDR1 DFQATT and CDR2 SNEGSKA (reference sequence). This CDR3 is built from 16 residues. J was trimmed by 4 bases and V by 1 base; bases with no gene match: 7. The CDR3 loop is CSARGVLAGEYNEQFF. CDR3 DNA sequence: TGCAGTGCTAGAGGGGTCCTAGCGGGAGAGTACAATGAGCAGTTCTTC.

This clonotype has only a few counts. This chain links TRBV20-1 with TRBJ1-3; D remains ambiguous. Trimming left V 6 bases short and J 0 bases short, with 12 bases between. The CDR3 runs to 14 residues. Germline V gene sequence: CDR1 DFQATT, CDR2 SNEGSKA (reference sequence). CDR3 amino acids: CSARSGNSGNTIYF. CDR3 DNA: TGCAGTGCCAGGTCCGGGAACTCTGGAAACACCATATATTTT.

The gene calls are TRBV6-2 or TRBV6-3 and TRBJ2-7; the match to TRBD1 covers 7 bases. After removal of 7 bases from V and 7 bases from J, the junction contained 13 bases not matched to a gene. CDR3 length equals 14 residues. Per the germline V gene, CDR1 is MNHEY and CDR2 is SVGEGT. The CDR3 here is CASNNPGQTPEQYF. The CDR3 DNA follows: TGTGCCAGCAACAATCCGGGACAGACCCCGGAGCAGTACTTC.

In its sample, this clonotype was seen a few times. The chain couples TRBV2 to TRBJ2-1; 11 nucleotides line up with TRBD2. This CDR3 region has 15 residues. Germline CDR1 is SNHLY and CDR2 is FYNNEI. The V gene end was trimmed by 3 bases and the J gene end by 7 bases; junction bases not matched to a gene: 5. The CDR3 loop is CASSEGPSGRNEQFF. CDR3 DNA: TGTGCCAGCAGTGAGGGGCCTAGCGGGAGGAATGAGCAGTTCTTC.

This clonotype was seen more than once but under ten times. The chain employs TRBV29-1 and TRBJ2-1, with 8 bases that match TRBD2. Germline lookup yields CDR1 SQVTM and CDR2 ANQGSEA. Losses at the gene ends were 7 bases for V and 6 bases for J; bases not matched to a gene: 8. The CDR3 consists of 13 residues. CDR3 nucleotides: TGCAGCGCAAGCGGGGGCGACCTCAATGAGCAGTTCTTC. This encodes CSASGGDLNEQFF.

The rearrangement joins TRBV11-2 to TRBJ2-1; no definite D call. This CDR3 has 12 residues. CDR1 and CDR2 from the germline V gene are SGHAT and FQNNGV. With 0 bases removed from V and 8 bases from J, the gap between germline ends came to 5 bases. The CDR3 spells CASSLDLDEQFF. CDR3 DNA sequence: TGTGCCAGCAGCTTAGATTTGGATGAGCAGTTCTTC. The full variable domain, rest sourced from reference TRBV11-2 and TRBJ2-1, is EAGVAQSPRYKIIEKRQSVAFWCNPISGHATLYWYQQILGQGPKLLIQFQNNGVVDDSQLPKDRFSAERLKGVDSTLKIQPAKLEDSAVYLCASSLDLDEQFFGPGTRLTVL.

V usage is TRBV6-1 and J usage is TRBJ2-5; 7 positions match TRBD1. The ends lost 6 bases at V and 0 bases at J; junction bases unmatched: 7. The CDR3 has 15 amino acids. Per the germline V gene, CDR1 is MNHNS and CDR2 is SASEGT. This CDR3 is CASRGPGQNQETQYF. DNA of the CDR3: TGTGCCAGCAGGGGCCCGGGACAGAACCAAGAGACCCAGTACTTC.

CDR3 nucleotides: TGTGCCAGCAGTCACCTTTCTAGCGGGAGTATGTATTTT. It yields the protein CASSHLSSGSMYF. The rearrangement joins TRBV12-3 or TRBV12-4 to TRBJ2-3; 10 bases are shared with TRBD2. The junction had 10 bases not matched to a gene; V was cut back by 5 bases and J by 14 bases. The CDR3 totals 13 residues.

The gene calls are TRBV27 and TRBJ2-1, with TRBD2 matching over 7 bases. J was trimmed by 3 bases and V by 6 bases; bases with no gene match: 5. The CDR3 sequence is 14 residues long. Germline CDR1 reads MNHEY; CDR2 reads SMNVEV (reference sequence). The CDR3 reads CASRGGSLYNEQFF. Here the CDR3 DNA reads TGTGCCAGCAGGGGAGGGAGCCTCTACAATGAGCAGTTCTTC.